These T cell receptor beta chains were read from a single sample in a study of cytomegalovirus exposure and HLA in healthy donors. Sequencing was performed with immunoSEQ multiplex PCR; in TCRdb, only in-frame clones are kept and a portion is missing. The sample includes tens of thousands of clones, around 80% of them seen just once. Sample: PBMCs. Every receptor here comes from a young man in good health and CMV-seronegative. Each CDR3 is given with its conserved first and last residue. The D gene is left open where the match is weak. The listing skips clone size in some rows; elsewhere it reads once, few, many or a size class.

>TRBV15|.|TRBJ1-1|.
CATSTSTDTEAFF
TGTGCCACCAGCACCTCAACGGACACTGAAGCTTTCTTT
>TRBV6-9|.|TRBJ1-2|.
CASSYRRHYGYTF
TGTGCCAGCAGTTATAGGCGGCACTATGGCTACACCTTC
>TRBV6-5|.|TRBJ2-1|.
CASSYGLPEYNEQFF
TGTGCCAGCAGTTACGGTTTACCGGAGTACAATGAGCAGTTCTTC
>TRBV4-3|.|TRBJ2-5|.
CASSQDRGRETQYF
TGCGCCAGCAGCCAAGATAGGGGAAGGGAGACCCAGTACTTC
>TRBV13|TRBD1|TRBJ1-1|few
CASSFDREKMNTEAFF
TGTGCCAGCAGCTTCGACAGGGAGAAGATGAACACTGAAGCTTTCTTT
>TRBV7-2|.|TRBJ2-7|once
CASSPSSYEQYF
TGTGCCAGCAGCCCCAGCTCCTACGAGCAGTACTTC
>TRBV7-2|.|TRBJ1-2|.
CASSAIGQGGAGGYTF
TGTGCCAGCAGCGCGATCGGACAAGGGGGGGCGGGGGGCTACACCTTC
>TRBV5-1|TRBD2|TRBJ2-1|.
CASSLRGGAMDEQFF
TGCGCCAGCAGCTTGCGGGGGGGGGCGATGGATGAGCAGTTCTTC
>TRBV6-5|.|TRBJ1-1|.
CASKEQGTAEAFF
TGTGCCAGCAAAGAGCAGGGAACCGCTGAAGCTTTCTTT
>TRBV5-4|.|TRBJ1-4|.
CASTLERVNEKLFF
TGTGCCAGCACCCTGGAGAGGGTTAATGAAAAACTGTTTTTT
>TRBV9|TRBD1|TRBJ1-1|.
CASSGTGMNTEAFF
TGTGCCAGCAGCGGGACAGGTATGAACACTGAAGCTTTCTTT
>TRBV4-3|TRBD2|TRBJ2-3|.
CASSQDLAGGPDTQYF
TGCGCCAGCAGCCAAGATCTAGCGGGGGGGCCAGATACGCAGTATTTT
>TRBV5-6|.|TRBJ1-4|.
CASRGQLNEKLFF
TGTGCCAGCAGAGGACAGCTTAATGAAAAACTGTTTTTT
>TRBV10-3|.|TRBJ2-1|.
CAISADGGSYNEQFF
TGTGCCATCAGTGCTGACGGGGGCTCCTACAATGAGCAGTTCTTC
>TRBV12-5|.|TRBJ1-2|.
CASEQGDVTNYGYTF
TGTGCTAGTGAACAAGGAGATGTCACTAACTATGGCTACACCTTC
>TRBV7-8|.|TRBJ2-3|.
CASSLAPYQLSTDTQYF
TGTGCCAGCAGCTTAGCCCCTTACCAACTAAGCACAGATACGCAGTATTTT
>TRBV19|.|TRBJ1-4|.
CASSISVRGTGEKLFF
TGTGCCAGTAGTATTTCAGTCAGGGGCACGGGAGAAAAACTGTTTTTT
>TRBV7-9|.|TRBJ2-3|.
CSSSFLWGEGADTQYF
TGTTCCAGCAGCTTTCTCTGGGGTGAGGGGGCAGATACGCAGTATTTT
>TRBV5-1|TRBD2|TRBJ2-3|.
CASSSQGLAGVTDTQYF
TGCGCCAGCAGCTCCCAGGGACTAGCGGGAGTCACAGATACGCAGTATTTT
>TRBV6-5|TRBD1|TRBJ1-4|.
CASSSAGQGGSEKLFF
TGTGCCAGCAGTTCCGCGGGACAGGGGGGTAGTGAAAAACTGTTTTTT
>TRBV9|.|TRBJ1-1|few
CASSVDSQGNTEAFF
TGTGCCAGCAGCGTAGATTCCCAGGGGAACACTGAAGCTTTCTTT
>TRBV6-1|.|TRBJ1-2|.
CASSEGGHGYTF
TGTGCCAGCAGTGAAGGCGGCCATGGCTACACCTTC
>TRBV7-6|TRBD2|TRBJ2-3|few
CASSSQAGPPDTQYF
TGTGCCAGCAGCTCCCAAGCGGGGCCCCCAGATACGCAGTATTTT
>TRBV21-1|.|TRBJ2-6|.
CASSKTGEAGANVLTF
TGTGCCAGCAGCAAAACAGGGGAAGCTGGGGCCAACGTCCTGACTTTC
>TRBV6-5|TRBD1|TRBJ1-1|.
CASSLSQGATNTEAFF
TGTGCCAGCAGTTTATCCCAGGGGGCAACGAACACTGAAGCTTTCTTT
>TRBV5-6|.|TRBJ2-5|.
CASSSFGRGGQETQYF
TGTGCCAGCAGCTCCTTTGGCAGGGGTGGTCAAGAGACCCAGTACTTC
>TRBV13|.|TRBJ2-1|.
CASSLGGGAPLYNEQFF
TGTGCCAGCAGCTTAGGGGGGGGAGCCCCTCTATACAATGAGCAGTTCTTC
>TRBV14|.|TRBJ1-1|.
CASSQDHYRENTEAFF
TGTGCCAGCAGCCAAGATCACTACAGGGAGAACACTGAAGCTTTCTTT
>TRBV2|.|TRBJ1-4|.
CASSGWQGGNEKLFF
TGTGCCAGCAGCGGGTGGCAGGGCGGAAATGAAAAACTGTTTTTT
>TRBV19|TRBD2|TRBJ2-3|.
CASSIDSGRKGVDTQYF
TGTGCCAGTAGTATAGATAGCGGGAGGAAAGGAGTAGATACGCAGTATTTT
>TRBV7-3|TRBD2|TRBJ2-3|.
CASSPSGGTSTDTQYF
TGTGCCAGCAGCCCTAGCGGGGGGACTAGCACAGATACGCAGTATTTT
>TRBV5-1|.|TRBJ2-3|.
CASIPGTSTDTQYF
TGCGCCAGCATTCCTGGGACTAGCACAGATACGCAGTATTTT
>TRBV25-1|TRBD1|TRBJ2-7|.
CASCPLGQGEEQYF
TGTGCCAGCTGTCCCTTGGGACAGGGAGAAGAGCAGTACTTC
>TRBV4-3|TRBD2|TRBJ2-7|few
CASSQDRMGRAYEQYF
TGCGCCAGCAGCCAAGATCGCATGGGGAGGGCGTACGAGCAGTACTTC
>TRBV5-6|.|TRBJ1-2|.
CASSYTTGSRYGYTF
TGTGCCAGCAGCTACACGACCGGGAGCCGCTATGGCTACACCTTC
>TRBV4-1|.|TRBJ1-1|.
CASSQESPGHLMNTEAFF
TGCGCCAGCAGCCAAGAAAGTCCAGGACACCTAATGAACACTGAAGCTTTCTTT
>TRBV19|.|TRBJ2-2|.
CASSIGQFTGELFF
TGTGCCAGTAGTATTGGACAATTCACCGGGGAGCTGTTTTTT
>TRBV9|.|TRBJ1-2|.
CASSAGEPGYYGYTF
TGTGCCAGCAGCGCTGGAGAGCCAGGGTACTATGGCTACACCTTC
>TRBV19|.|TRBJ1-1|.
CASSIRFGEEAFF
TGTGCCAGTAGTATCCGTTTCGGGGAGGAAGCTTTCTTT
>TRBV10-2|TRBD2|TRBJ2-2|.
CASRMHTRREGRPKQNTGELFF
TGCGCCAGCCGAATGCACACTCGGCGGGAGGGACGCCCTAAGCAGAACACCGGGGAGCTGTTTTTT
>TRBV21-1|.|TRBJ2-2|.
CAVGTGWTGELFF
TGTGCCGTTGGCACGGGGTGGACCGGGGAGCTGTTTTTT
>TRBV6-1|.|TRBJ1-1|.
CASRSPPKNTEAFF
TGTGCCAGCAGATCACCCCCTAAGAACACTGAAGCTTTCTTT
>TRBV4-2|TRBD2|TRBJ2-2|.
CASSQGASGVPFVSVGELFF
TGTGCCAGCAGCCAAGGGGCTAGCGGGGTCCCTTTCGTGTCGGTCGGGGAGCTGTTTTTT